The 25 T cell receptor beta chains listed next were all sequenced from one sample in a study of blood T cell repertoires in COVID-19. Only in-frame clones appear in the TCRdb table, and some are missing; sequencing was by immunoSEQ multiplex PCR. The data show 140,000 to 150,000 clones, with approximately 89% seen just once and about 1.5% held by the top ten. Sequences were obtained from peripheral blood. These receptors were obtained from a human donor in a cohort sampled during active COVID-19.

The V gene is TRBV7-2, the J gene TRBJ1-2; D is unclear. With 0 bases removed from V and 4 bases from J, the gap between germline ends came to 12 bases. Germline lookup yields CDR1 SGHTA and CDR2 FQGNSA. The CDR3 is 15 amino acids. The CDR3 nucleotides are TGTGCCAGCAGCTTAGCGCTGGGCAGGTTCTATGGCTACACCTTC. This gives the protein CASSLALGRFYGYTF.

The chain employs TRBV3-1 (or the pseudogene TRBV3-2) and TRBJ1-1, with a weak D call TRBD1 (6 bases). The CDR3 consists of 12 residues. The ends were cut back, 4 bases at V and 8 bases at J, with 11 bases in the middle. Per the germline V gene, CDR1 is LGHDT and CDR2 is YNNKEL (reference sequence). CDR3 sequence (DNA): TGTGCCAGCAGCCGCCGGGGGGCCGAAGCTTTCTTT. Its protein product is CASSRRGAEAFF.

The chain joins TRBV27 to TRBJ1-5, with 10 positions matching TRBD1. Germline CDR1 MNHEY, CDR2 SMNVEV (reference sequence). V shed 10 bases, J shed 3 bases, and the junction held 6 bases outside the gene matches. The CDR3 covers 14 residues. The CDR3 nucleotides read TGTGCCACCGCGGACAGGGGGTCCAATCAGCCCCAGCATTTT. Its protein product is CATADRGSNQPQHF.

The J gene is TRBJ2-2, the V gene TRBV4-3; 9 bases map to TRBD1. This CDR3 has 17 amino acids. The J segment lost 4 bases and the V segment lost 0 bases, leaving 6 bases of the junction unmatched. Germline-derived CDR1 and CDR2 are LGHNA and YSLEER. CDR3 nucleotide sequence: TGCGCCAGCAGCCAAGATGGACAGGGGTGGGCCACCGGGGAGCTGTTTTTT. Translation: CASSQDGQGWATGELFF.

V is TRBV2 and J is TRBJ2-3; D is unresolved. V lost 8 bases to trimming and J lost 4 bases, with 19 bases between them. Germline V gene sequence: CDR1 SNHLY, CDR2 FYNNEI. CDR3 length equals 15 residues. The CDR3 reads CASFQRTTGADTQYF. The CDR3 DNA reads as TGTGCCAGCTTTCAAAGAACGACTGGCGCAGATACGCAGTATTTT.

The chain links TRBV5-4 to TRBJ1-3; D perhaps matches TRBD1 (6 bases). V lost 4 bases to trimming and J lost 4 bases, with 12 bases between them. The CDR3 consists of 14 residues. Germline V gives CDR1 SGHNT, CDR2 YYREEE (reference sequence). This CDR3 is CASSPQGRGNTIYF. CDR3 coding DNA: TGTGCCAGCAGCCCTCAGGGGCGGGGAAACACCATATATTTT.

This chain uses TRBV6-4 with TRBJ1-2, with D uncertain. The germline V and J ends were trimmed by 6 bases and 7 bases, with 21 bases remaining between them. The CDR3 spans 15 residues. Germline V lookup: CDR1 MRHNA, CDR2 SNTAGT. The CDR3 protein is CASSPGEGLQFGYTF. The CDR3 DNA reads TGTGCCAGCAGCCCCGGGGAAGGGCTTCAGTTTGGCTACACCTTC.

This clone showed up just once. This chain uses TRBV21-1 with TRBJ1-2. TRBV21-1 is reported as a pseudogene. The CDR3 is 15 amino acids. For the CDR3, the DNA is TGTGCCAGCAGCAAAGTTACTCGGGAAACCTATGGCTACACCTTC. It encodes CASSKVTRETYGYTF.

Points on this clone: One junction end does not reproduce the germline sequence, and a read error may be involved. The genes are TRBV9 and TRBJ1-2; 7 bases agree with TRBD1. The CDR3 totals 13 residues. Germline CDR1 and CDR2: SGDLS and YYNGEE. The CDR3 loop is CTSSSTGDYGYTF. The CDR3 region has the DNA TGTACCAGCAGCTCCACAGGGGACTATGGCTACACCTTC.

Regarding this clone: Other DNA sequences from this sample encode an identical CDR3 as well. The V and J genes are TRBV7-8 and TRBJ2-2, with 8 bases identical to TRBD1. Per the germline V gene, CDR1 is SGHVS and CDR2 is FQNEAQ. The CDR3 spans 15 residues. V trimming: 3 bases; J trimming: 3 bases; junction bases outside the gene matches: 3. The CDR3 DNA is TGTGCCAGCAGCTTGGTGACAGGGGACACCGGGGAGCTGTTTTTT. This gives the protein CASSLVTGDTGELFF. Variable domain in full (rest from reference TRBV7-8 and TRBJ2-2): GAGVSQSPRYKVAKRGQDVALRCDPISGHVSLFWYQQALGQGPEFLTYFQNEAQLDKSGLPSDRFFAERPEGSVSTLKIQRTQQEDSAVYLCASSLVTGDTGELFFGEGSRLTVL.

This rearrangement joins TRBV9 to TRBJ1-2; no definite D call. V lost 4 bases and J 2 bases, leaving 15 bases between the germline ends. The CDR3 contains 15 residues. Germline V gene data show CDR1 as SGDLS and CDR2 as YYNGEE. CDR3 coding DNA: TGTGCCAGCAGCCCGACTCTGCGTATCAACTATGGCTACACCTTC. Its translation: CASSPTLRINYGYTF. Variable domain in full (rest from reference TRBV9 and TRBJ1-2): DSGVTQTPKHLITATGQRVTLRCSPRSGDLSVYWYQQSLDQGLQFLIQYYNGEERAKGNILERFSAQQFPDLHSELNLSSLELGDSALYFCASSPTLRINYGYTFGSGTRLTVV.

This clone was seen a few times. CDR3 protein: CASSSGRAYEQYF. As DNA, the CDR3 is TGTGCCAGCAGTTCTGGCAGGGCCTACGAGCAGTACTTC. This rearrangement joins TRBV27 to TRBJ2-7, with D tentatively TRBD1 (5 bases). The CDR3 totals 13 residues. V was trimmed by 4 bases and J by 2 bases, leaving 9 bases between them. CDR1 is MNHEY, CDR2 SMNVEV, per germline (reference sequence).

The CDR3 nucleotides are TGTGCCAGCAGCCCCGGGACAGGGGGAGGTTACGAGCAGTACTTC. This codes for CASSPGTGGGYEQYF. This chain joins TRBV5-4 and TRBJ2-7, with 11 bases aligning to TRBD1. This CDR3 has 15 amino acids. The trim removed 4 bases at V and 4 bases at J, leaving 7 bases unmatched. CDR1 and CDR2 from the germline V gene are SGHNT and YYREEE (reference sequence).

The chain has TRBV4-2 and TRBJ2-5, with 9 bases fitting TRBD1. The J segment lost 5 bases and the V segment lost 2 bases, leaving 3 bases of the junction unmatched. Germline V gene lookup returns CDR1 LGHNA and CDR2 YNFKEQ. The length of the CDR3 is 14 residues. CDR3 nucleotide sequence: TGTGCCAGCAGCCAAACAGGGGGCAGCGAGACCCAGTACTTC. Amino acids: CASSQTGGSETQYF.

The V call is TRBV7-9, the J call TRBJ1-6; D possibly corresponds to TRBD1 (6 bases). Germline V gives CDR1 SEHNR, CDR2 FQNEAQ (reference sequence). The V gene lost 6 bases and the J gene lost 6 bases, with 18 bases spanning the gap. This CDR3 spans 16 amino acids. The CDR3 reads CASRPAPGHSNSPLHF. As DNA, the CDR3 is TGTGCCAGCAGGCCAGCTCCGGGACACTCTAATTCACCCCTCCACTTT. Full variable domain (missing parts from reference TRBV7-9 and TRBJ1-6): DTGVSQNPRHKITKRGQNVTFRCDPISEHNRLYWYRQTLGQGPEFLTYFQNEAQLEKSRLLSDRFSAERPKGSFSTLEIQRTEQGDSAMYLCASRPAPGHSNSPLHFGNGTRLTVT.

As for this clone: One junction end does not reproduce the germline sequence, and a read error may be involved. This chain links TRBV4-3 with TRBJ2-5, with 7 bases that match TRBD1. The CDR3 sequence is 15 residues long. Germline V gives CDR1 LGHNA, CDR2 YSLEER. In nucleotides, the CDR3 is TGCGCCAGCAGCAAAGACAGGGCTTACCAAGAGACCCAGTACTTC. Translation gives CASSKDRAYQETQYF.

The CDR3 DNA sequence: TGTTCTTCAATAGACCGGGGTTCGAACACCGGGGAGCTGTTTTTT. The encoded protein is CSSIDRGSNTGELFF. The genes are TRBV19 and TRBJ2-2, with a weak D call TRBD2 (5 bases). The CDR3 spans 15 residues. The germline V gene has CDR1 LNHDA and CDR2 SQIVND (reference sequence).

This clone came up many times. The chain couples TRBV18 to TRBJ1-6; 7 bases agree with TRBD1. The V and J ends lost 1 base and 6 bases, in that order; junction bases with no gene match: 3. Germline V gene sequence: CDR1 KGHSH, CDR2 LQKENI. The CDR3 has 15 residues. The CDR3 spells CASSPLRDSNSPLHF. The CDR3 DNA reads TGTGCCAGCTCACCACTTCGGGACAGTAATTCACCCCTCCACTTT. The variable domain in full, completed from reference TRBV18 and TRBJ1-6, reads NAGVMQNPRHLVRRRGQEARLRCSPMKGHSHVYWYRQLPEEGLKFMVYLQKENIIDESGMPKERFSAEFPKEGPSILRIQQVVRGDSAAYFCASSPLRDSNSPLHFGNGTRLTVT.

The chain couples TRBV19 to TRBJ1-1, with D perhaps TRBD1 (6 bases). Trimming shortened V by 7 bases and J by 8 bases, and 20 bases separated the two germline ends. The CDR3 has 14 residues. The germline V gene encodes CDR1 LNHDA and CDR2 SQIVND (reference sequence). CDR3 protein: CASTITGTRGEAFF. The CDR3 DNA sequence: TGTGCCAGTACCATTACCGGGACAAGGGGGGAAGCTTTCTTT.

The chain links TRBV5-1 to TRBJ1-4, with 9 positions matching TRBD1. Germline-derived CDR1 and CDR2 are SGHRS and YFSETQ. The CDR3 is 13 amino acids. The V segment lost 4 bases and the J segment 7 bases; nucleotides outside the gene matches: 2. CDR3 nucleotides: TGCGCCAGCAGCGAGACAGGGGGTGAAAAACTGTTTTTT. Its translation is CASSETGGEKLFF.

The chain has TRBV9 and TRBJ2-3, with 10 bases lining up with TRBD2. This CDR3 has 17 amino acids. Germline CDR1 is SGDLS and CDR2 is YYNGEE. J lost 2 bases, V lost 3 bases, and 9 bases had no gene match. CDR3 region: CASSGRTSGVFTDTQYF. The CDR3 region has the DNA TGTGCCAGCAGCGGACGAACTAGCGGGGTATTCACAGATACGCAGTATTTT.

The rearrangement uses TRBV28 and TRBJ2-7; 8 nucleotides align to TRBD1. Germline lookup yields CDR1 MDHEN and CDR2 SYDVKM. This CDR3 comprises 15 residues. Germline trimming cut 2 bases from V and 3 bases from J; bases unmatched to any gene: 6. The CDR3 here is CASSLEGTGRYEQYF. The CDR3 nucleotides read TGTGCCAGCAGTTTAGAAGGGACAGGTCGCTACGAGCAGTACTTC. Looking up the rest from reference TRBV28 and TRBJ2-7 gives the full variable domain: DVKVTQSSRYLVKRTGEKVFLECVQDMDHENMFWYRQDPGLGLRLIYFSYDVKMKEKGDIPEGYSVSREKKERFSLILESASTNQTSMYLCASSLEGTGRYEQYFGPGTRLTVT.

The rearrangement joins TRBV18 to TRBJ1-1; 7 bases fit TRBD1. The length of the CDR3 is 13 residues. The germline CDR1 and CDR2 sequences are KGHSH and LQKENI. With V trimmed by 5 bases and J by 3 bases, 3 bases remained unmatched. DNA for the CDR3: TGTGCCAGCTCAACTACAGGGGACACTGAAGCTTTCTTT. It translates to CASSTTGDTEAFF. The full variable domain, completed using reference TRBV18 and TRBJ1-1, is NAGVMQNPRHLVRRRGQEARLRCSPMKGHSHVYWYRQLPEEGLKFMVYLQKENIIDESGMPKERFSAEFPKEGPSILRIQQVVRGDSAAYFCASSTTGDTEAFFGQGTRLTVV.

The chain recombines TRBV7-2 with TRBJ2-7, with D perhaps TRBD1 (6 bases). CDR3 size: 15 residues. The germline CDR1 and CDR2 sequences are SGHTA and FQGNSA. V was clipped by 2 bases and J by 4 bases, with 15 bases between them. This CDR3 is CASSLTGRQGYEQYF. The CDR3 bases are TGTGCCAGCAGCTTAACAGGGCGCCAAGGGTACGAGCAGTACTTC. Drawing the rest from reference TRBV7-2 and TRBJ2-7, the complete variable domain is GAGVSQSPSNKVTEKGKDVELRCDPISGHTALYWYRQSLGQGLEFLIYFQGNSAPDKSGLPSDRFSAERTGGSVSTLTIQRTQQEDSAVYLCASSLTGRQGYEQYFGPGTRLTVT.

The chain links TRBV27 to TRBJ2-4, with 7 bases aligning to TRBD1. Germline-derived CDR1 and CDR2 are MNHEY and SMNVEV (reference sequence). Trimming removed 3 bases from V and 5 bases from J; junction bases left unmatched: 13. This CDR3 is 17 amino acids long. CDR3 protein: CASSLIFGRGRQNIQYF. The DNA for the CDR3 is TGTGCCAGCAGTTTGATTTTTGGCAGGGGGAGACAAAACATTCAGTACTTC.